The rows below give T cell receptor beta chains drawn from one sample of a study of blood T cell repertoires in COVID-19. Clones were read by immunoSEQ multiplex PCR, and TCRdb kept only the in-frame ones, dropping some. The repertoire holds roughly 70,000 clones, with 80% to 90% as singletons. Material for sequencing was peripheral blood. All receptors come from a man in his fifties with active COVID-19. The CDR3 runs from the conserved cysteine through the conserved F or W. A D gene is named only where the DNA matches it firmly. Size is stated for part of the rows, as once, few or many counts, or as a class when the clone is expanded.

abundance: -; d_gene: TRBD1; v_gene: TRBV27; j_gene: TRBJ2-2; CDR3nt: TGTGCCAGCAGTACCACAGGGGTCACCGGGGAGCTGTTTTTT; CDR3aa: CASSTTGVTGELFF
abundance: -; d_gene: TRBD1; v_gene: TRBV6-2/TRBV6-3; j_gene: TRBJ2-7; CDR3nt: TGTGCCAGCAGCCTACTCCGAGGGACAGGGTTCTACGAGCAGTACTTC; CDR3aa: CASSLLRGTGFYEQYF
abundance: -; d_gene: TRBD2; v_gene: TRBV28; j_gene: TRBJ2-7; CDR3nt: TGTGCCAGCACCCCCACCGGGAGGGTGAGCTCCTACGAGCAGTACTTC; CDR3aa: CASTPTGRVSSYEQYF
abundance: -; d_gene: TRBD1; v_gene: TRBV19; j_gene: TRBJ1-2; CDR3nt: TGTGCCAGTAGTATTGGTACAGGGGGCGACTATGGCTACACCTTC; CDR3aa: CASSIGTGGDYGYTF
abundance: -; d_gene: TRBD1; v_gene: TRBV5-6; j_gene: TRBJ1-3; CDR3nt: TGTGCCAGCAGCCATGACAGGGGTGTGAACACCATATATTTT; CDR3aa: CASSHDRGVNTIYF
abundance: -; d_gene: -; v_gene: TRBV25-1; j_gene: TRBJ1-6; CDR3nt: TGTGCCAGCAGTCTAGGATCCTATAATTCACCCCTCCACTTT; CDR3aa: CASSLGSYNSPLHF
abundance: -; d_gene: -; v_gene: TRBV5-1; j_gene: TRBJ2-5; CDR3nt: TGCGCCAGCAGCTTGGGACAGCAAGAGACCCAGTACTTC; CDR3aa: CASSLGQQETQYF
abundance: -; d_gene: TRBD1; v_gene: TRBV19; j_gene: TRBJ2-2; CDR3nt: TGTGCCAGTAGTTGGGGGACAGGGAGGACCGGGGAGCTGTTTTTT; CDR3aa: CASSWGTGRTGELFF
abundance: -; d_gene: TRBD1; v_gene: TRBV10-2; j_gene: TRBJ1-2; CDR3nt: TGCGCCAGCAGTGGAGAGGGACAGTCGGACTTGAACTATGGCTACACCTTC; CDR3aa: CASSGEGQSDLNYGYTF
abundance: -; d_gene: -; v_gene: TRBV5-4; j_gene: TRBJ1-1; CDR3nt: TGTGCCAGCAGCTTCCAGACAGTAATGAACACTGAAGCTTTCTTT; CDR3aa: CASSFQTVMNTEAFF
abundance: -; d_gene: -; v_gene: TRBV5-1; j_gene: TRBJ1-2; CDR3nt: TGCGCCAGCAGCTTGGGACAGACCGTCAGTAACTATGGCTACACCTTC; CDR3aa: CASSLGQTVSNYGYTF
abundance: -; d_gene: -; v_gene: TRBV4-2; j_gene: TRBJ2-7; CDR3nt: TGTGCCAGCAGCCCGAACGTGGGAGTAAACGAGCAGTACTTC; CDR3aa: CASSPNVGVNEQYF
abundance: -; d_gene: TRBD2; v_gene: TRBV6-5; j_gene: TRBJ2-1; CDR3nt: TGTGCCAGCAATGGTGCGGGAGTGTACAATGAGCAGTTCTTC; CDR3aa: CASNGAGVYNEQFF
abundance: -; d_gene: TRBD1; v_gene: TRBV2; j_gene: TRBJ2-3; CDR3nt: TGTGCCAGTCAGACAGGGGGCACAGATACGCAGTATTTT; CDR3aa: CASQTGGTDTQYF
abundance: -; d_gene: TRBD2; v_gene: TRBV3-1/TRBV3-2; j_gene: TRBJ2-3; CDR3nt: TGTGCCAGCAGCCAAGCCTTCGGGGCTAGCGGTAGAACCCCTAGCACAGATACGCAGTATTTT; CDR3aa: CASSQAFGASGRTPSTDTQYF
abundance: -; d_gene: -; v_gene: TRBV12-3/TRBV12-4; j_gene: TRBJ1-6; CDR3nt: TGTGCCAGCAGTTTTAACGGGGATTCACCCCTCCACTTT; CDR3aa: CASSFNGDSPLHF
abundance: few; d_gene: -; v_gene: TRBV13; j_gene: TRBJ2-7; CDR3nt: TGTGCCAGCAGCCCCTACGATGGAGGCTACGAGCAGTACTTC; CDR3aa: CASSPYDGGYEQYF
abundance: -; d_gene: -; v_gene: TRBV27; j_gene: TRBJ1-5; CDR3nt: TGTGCCAGCAGTTTATCGTGGAGGAGCAATCAGCCCCAGCATTTT; CDR3aa: CASSLSWRSNQPQHF
abundance: -; d_gene: -; v_gene: TRBV5-4; j_gene: TRBJ2-7; CDR3nt: TGTGCCAGCAGCCACGCTGGGGCGGGACCCTCCTACGAGCAGTACTTC; CDR3aa: CASSHAGAGPSYEQYF
abundance: -; d_gene: TRBD2; v_gene: TRBV12-5; j_gene: TRBJ2-2; CDR3nt: TGTGCTAGTGGGATTGGACTAGCGGGACTCGCGAACACCGGGGAGCTGTTTTTT; CDR3aa: CASGIGLAGLANTGELFF
abundance: -; d_gene: -; v_gene: TRBV25-1; j_gene: TRBJ1-1; CDR3nt: TGTGCCACCTGTAGGGGCGAATCCACTGAAGCTTTCTTT; CDR3aa: CATCRGESTEAFF
abundance: once; d_gene: -; v_gene: TRBV2; j_gene: TRBJ1-1; CDR3nt: TGTGCCAGCAGGAAGGTACAGGACACTGAAGCTTTCTTT; CDR3aa: CASRKVQDTEAFF
abundance: -; d_gene: -; v_gene: TRBV3-1/TRBV3-2; j_gene: TRBJ2-3; CDR3nt: TGTGCCAGCAGCCGGTCCGGGAATACGCAGTATTTT; CDR3aa: CASSRSGNTQYF
abundance: -; d_gene: -; v_gene: TRBV5-8; j_gene: TRBJ2-2; CDR3nt: TGTGCCAGCAGCGGGGCCGGGTCAGTTATCACCGGGGAGCTGTTTTTT; CDR3aa: CASSGAGSVITGELFF
abundance: -; d_gene: -; v_gene: TRBV6-1; j_gene: TRBJ1-2; CDR3nt: TGTGCCAGCAGTGAAAATGCGGATATTGGCTACACCTTC; CDR3aa: CASSENADIGYTF
abundance: -; d_gene: -; v_gene: TRBV6-2/TRBV6-3; j_gene: TRBJ1-2; CDR3nt: TGTGCCAGCAGTCCGAGACAGTGGACGGGGGATCTTGGCTACACCTTC; CDR3aa: CASSPRQWTGDLGYTF
abundance: -; d_gene: -; v_gene: TRBV7-2; j_gene: TRBJ1-1; CDR3nt: TGTGCCAGCAGCTTAGGGGCAGGGGCAACCACTTTTAACAGGGAAGCTTTCTTT; CDR3aa: CASSLGAGATTFNREAFF
abundance: -; d_gene: -; v_gene: TRBV30; j_gene: TRBJ2-2; CDR3nt: TGTGCCTGGAGAACCCCTAGCACCGGGGAGCTGTTTTTT; CDR3aa: CAWRTPSTGELFF
abundance: few; d_gene: TRBD1; v_gene: TRBV11-2; j_gene: TRBJ2-7; CDR3nt: TGTGCCAGCAGCTGGGGACAGACCTACGAGCAGTACTTC; CDR3aa: CASSWGQTYEQYF
abundance: -; d_gene: TRBD1; v_gene: TRBV9; j_gene: TRBJ1-2; CDR3nt: TGTGCCAGCAGCGCCTCGGGACAGCACTTCGATGGCTACACCTTC; CDR3aa: CASSASGQHFDGYTF
abundance: -; d_gene: -; v_gene: TRBV5-1; j_gene: TRBJ1-3; CDR3nt: TGCGCCAGCAGCTTGGTGGGAGCCGGAAACACCATATATTTT; CDR3aa: CASSLVGAGNTIYF
abundance: large; d_gene: -; v_gene: TRBV28; j_gene: TRBJ2-7; CDR3nt: TGTGCCAGCAGTTTAGTTTCAATGGGGGCTCGGAACGAGCAGTACTTC; CDR3aa: CASSLVSMGARNEQYF
abundance: -; d_gene: TRBD1; v_gene: TRBV29-1; j_gene: TRBJ2-1; CDR3nt: TGCAGCGTTGAAGGTCAGGGGGCTGGGGATGAGCAGTTCTTC; CDR3aa: CSVEGQGAGDEQFF
abundance: -; d_gene: -; v_gene: TRBV21-1; j_gene: TRBJ2-7; CDR3nt: TGTGCCTCACGAGCGGGAGGGTTCGACGAGCAGTACTTC; CDR3aa: CASRAGGFDEQYF
abundance: -; d_gene: -; v_gene: TRBV3-1/TRBV3-2; j_gene: TRBJ2-1; CDR3nt: TGTGCCAGCAGCCTCGGACAGATAAGGACGGTGCAGTTCTTC; CDR3aa: CASSLGQIRTVQFF
abundance: -; d_gene: -; v_gene: TRBV9; j_gene: TRBJ2-7; CDR3nt: TGTGCCAGCAGCGTATCGGCAGGGGTATCCTACGAGCAGTACTTC; CDR3aa: CASSVSAGVSYEQYF
abundance: -; d_gene: TRBD1; v_gene: TRBV20-1; j_gene: TRBJ1-2; CDR3nt: TGCAGTGCTAGTTGGGGACAGCTAAACTACACCTTC; CDR3aa: CSASWGQLNYTF
abundance: once; d_gene: TRBD1; v_gene: TRBV10-3; j_gene: TRBJ2-1; CDR3nt: TGTGCCATCAGTGGAACAGGGGGCAACGAGCAGTTCTTC; CDR3aa: CAISGTGGNEQFF
abundance: -; d_gene: -; v_gene: TRBV7-9; j_gene: TRBJ2-7; CDR3nt: TGTGCCAGCAGATATAGGGACATACCATACGAGCAGTACTTC; CDR3aa: CASRYRDIPYEQYF
abundance: -; d_gene: TRBD1; v_gene: TRBV6-2/TRBV6-3; j_gene: TRBJ1-1; CDR3nt: TGTGCCAGCAGTTACCCCAGGACAGGGGGCAACACTGAAGCTTTCTTT; CDR3aa: CASSYPRTGGNTEAFF
abundance: -; d_gene: -; v_gene: TRBV29-1; j_gene: TRBJ1-1; CDR3nt: TGCAGCGTTGAAGTGGACAGCATGAACACTGAAGCTTTCTTT; CDR3aa: CSVEVDSMNTEAFF
abundance: few; d_gene: -; v_gene: TRBV5-6; j_gene: TRBJ1-2; CDR3nt: TGTGCCAGCAGCACTACCGGGTCGAACTATGGCTACACCTTC; CDR3aa: CASSTTGSNYGYTF
abundance: -; d_gene: TRBD2; v_gene: TRBV29-1; j_gene: TRBJ2-7; CDR3nt: TGCAGCGCCCGGGGTAGCGGGAGCTACGAGCAGTACTTC; CDR3aa: CSARGSGSYEQYF
abundance: -; d_gene: TRBD1; v_gene: TRBV29-1; j_gene: TRBJ1-1; CDR3nt: TGCAGCGTGACAGGGCTCTATCCGAACACTGAAGCTTTCTTT; CDR3aa: CSVTGLYPNTEAFF
abundance: -; d_gene: TRBD2; v_gene: TRBV28; j_gene: TRBJ2-7; CDR3nt: TGTGCCAGCAGTATCTCAGGGACTAGCGGAATGACCTACGAGCAGTACTTC; CDR3aa: CASSISGTSGMTYEQYF
abundance: -; d_gene: -; v_gene: TRBV19; j_gene: TRBJ1-1; CDR3nt: TGTGCCAGTAGTATACAGGGGAGCACTGAAGCTTTCTTT; CDR3aa: CASSIQGSTEAFF
abundance: -; d_gene: -; v_gene: TRBV28; j_gene: TRBJ2-1; CDR3nt: TGTGCCAGCAGTTTTGGTACTTACAATGAGCAGTTCTTC; CDR3aa: CASSFGTYNEQFF
abundance: -; d_gene: -; v_gene: TRBV29-1; j_gene: TRBJ2-5; CDR3nt: TGCAGCGTTTTTTCTGAGACCCAGTACTTC; CDR3aa: CSVFSETQYF
abundance: -; d_gene: -; v_gene: TRBV9; j_gene: TRBJ2-7; CDR3nt: TGTGCCAGCAGCGTAGGGACAGTATCCTACGAGCAGTACTTC; CDR3aa: CASSVGTVSYEQYF
abundance: -; d_gene: -; v_gene: TRBV5-6; j_gene: TRBJ1-1; CDR3nt: TGTGCCAGCAGCTTGGCGACAGTGAACACTGAAGCTTTCTTT; CDR3aa: CASSLATVNTEAFF
abundance: once; d_gene: -; v_gene: TRBV3-1/TRBV3-2; j_gene: TRBJ2-5; CDR3nt: TGTGCCAGCAGCCAAAGGGCAGGGGAAGAGACCCAGTACTTC; CDR3aa: CASSQRAGEETQYF